The sequence of this T cell receptor beta chain was determined in a study of PD-L1 blockade in urothelial cancer. About the study: Blood analysis took place 3 weeks (second dose) and 6 weeks after treatment start.

V shed 5 bases, J shed 0 bases, and the junction held 6 bases outside the gene matches. The CDR3 length is 15 residues. From germline, CDR1 is MNHEY and CDR2 SVGAGI. The data were produced by immunoSEQ multiplex PCR, yet TCRdb's version contains in-frame clones alone and is incomplete. The table includes tens of thousands of clones, roughly 89% detected once. The J gene is TRBJ1-1, the V gene TRBV6-5; 7 bases agree with TRBD1. This clonotype originated in a man aged 60-69 years with urothelial cancer. Sequencing used PBMCs, obtained around atezolizumab (anti-PD-L1) treatment. CDR3 coding DNA: TGTGCCAGCAGTCCCAGACAGGGCCTGAACACTGAAGCTTTCTTT. This translates into CASSPRQGLNTEAFF.